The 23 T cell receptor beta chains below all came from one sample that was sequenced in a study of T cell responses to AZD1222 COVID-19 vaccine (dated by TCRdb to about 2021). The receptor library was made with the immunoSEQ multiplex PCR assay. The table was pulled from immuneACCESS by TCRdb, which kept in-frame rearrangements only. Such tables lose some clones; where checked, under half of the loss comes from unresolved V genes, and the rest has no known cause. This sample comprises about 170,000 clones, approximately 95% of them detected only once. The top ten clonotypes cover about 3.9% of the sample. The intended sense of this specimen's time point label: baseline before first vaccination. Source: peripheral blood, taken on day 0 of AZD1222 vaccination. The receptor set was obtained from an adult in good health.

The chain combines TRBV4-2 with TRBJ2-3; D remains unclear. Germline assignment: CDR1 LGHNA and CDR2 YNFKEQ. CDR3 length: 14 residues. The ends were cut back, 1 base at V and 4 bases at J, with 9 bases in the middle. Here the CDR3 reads CASSQAIGSDTQYF. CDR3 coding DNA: TGTGCCAGCAGCCAAGCGATAGGTTCAGATACGCAGTATTTT.

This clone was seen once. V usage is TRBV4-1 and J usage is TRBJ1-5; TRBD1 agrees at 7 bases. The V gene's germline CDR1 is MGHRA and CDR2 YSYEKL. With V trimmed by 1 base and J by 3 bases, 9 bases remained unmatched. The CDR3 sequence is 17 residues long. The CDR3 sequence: CASSQVLSGTVNQPQHF. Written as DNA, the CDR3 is TGCGCCAGCAGCCAAGTTCTGTCCGGGACAGTCAATCAGCCCCAGCATTTT.

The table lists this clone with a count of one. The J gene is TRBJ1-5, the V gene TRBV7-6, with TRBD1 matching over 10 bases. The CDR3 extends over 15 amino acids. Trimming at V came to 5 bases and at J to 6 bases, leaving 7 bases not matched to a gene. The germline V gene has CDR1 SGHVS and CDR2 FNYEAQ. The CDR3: CASSADRGLLQPQHF. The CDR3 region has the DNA TGTGCCAGCAGCGCGGACAGGGGGTTGCTTCAGCCCCAGCATTTT.

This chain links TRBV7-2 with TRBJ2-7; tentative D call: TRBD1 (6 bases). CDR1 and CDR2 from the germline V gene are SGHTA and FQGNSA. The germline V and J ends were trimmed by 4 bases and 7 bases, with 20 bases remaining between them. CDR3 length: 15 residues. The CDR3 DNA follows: TGTGCCAGCAGCTCGATAAGCCTTGGGGGCCTGGAGCAGTACTTC. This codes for CASSSISLGGLEQYF.

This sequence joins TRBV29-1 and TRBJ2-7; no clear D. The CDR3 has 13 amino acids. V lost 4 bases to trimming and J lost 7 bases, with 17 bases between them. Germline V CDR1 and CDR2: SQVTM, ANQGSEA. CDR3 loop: CSVGGRNYDEQYF. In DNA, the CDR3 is TGCAGCGTTGGAGGACGGAACTACGATGAGCAGTACTTC.

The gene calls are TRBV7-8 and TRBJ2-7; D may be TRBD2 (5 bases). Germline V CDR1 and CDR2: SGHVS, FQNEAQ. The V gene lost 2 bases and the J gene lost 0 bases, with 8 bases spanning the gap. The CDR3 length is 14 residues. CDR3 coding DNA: TGTGCCAGCAGCTTATCCGGGGACTCCTACGAGCAGTACTTC. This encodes CASSLSGDSYEQYF.

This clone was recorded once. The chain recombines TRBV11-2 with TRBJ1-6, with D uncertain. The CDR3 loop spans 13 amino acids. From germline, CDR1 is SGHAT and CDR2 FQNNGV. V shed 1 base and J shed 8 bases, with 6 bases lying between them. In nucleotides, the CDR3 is TGTGCCAGCAGCTTAGTGTTGGATTCACCCCTCCACTTT. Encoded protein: CASSLVLDSPLHF.

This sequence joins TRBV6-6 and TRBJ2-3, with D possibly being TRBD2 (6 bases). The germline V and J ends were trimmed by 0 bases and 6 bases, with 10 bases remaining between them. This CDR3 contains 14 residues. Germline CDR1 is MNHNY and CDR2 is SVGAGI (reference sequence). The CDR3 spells CASSYSDREDTQYF. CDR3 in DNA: TGTGCCAGCAGTTACTCGGATCGGGAGGATACGCAGTATTTT.

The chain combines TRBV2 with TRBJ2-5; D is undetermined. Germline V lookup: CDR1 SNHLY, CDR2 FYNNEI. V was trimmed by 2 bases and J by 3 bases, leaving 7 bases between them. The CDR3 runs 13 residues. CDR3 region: CASSEWAEETQYF. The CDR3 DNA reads TGTGCCAGCAGTGAATGGGCAGAAGAGACCCAGTACTTC. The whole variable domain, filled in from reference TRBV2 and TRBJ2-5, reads EPEVTQTPSHQVTQMGQEVILRCVPISNHLYFYWYRQILGQKVEFLVSFYNNEISEKSEIFDDQFSVERPDGSNFTLKIRSTKLEDSAMYFCASSEWAEETQYFGPGTRLLVL.

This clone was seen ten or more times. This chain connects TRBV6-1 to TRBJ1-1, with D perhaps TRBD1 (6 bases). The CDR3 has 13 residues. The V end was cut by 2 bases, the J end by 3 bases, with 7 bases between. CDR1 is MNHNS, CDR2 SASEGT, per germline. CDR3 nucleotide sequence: TGTGCCAGCAGTGAACAGGGGCACACTGAAGCTTTCTTT. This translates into CASSEQGHTEAFF.

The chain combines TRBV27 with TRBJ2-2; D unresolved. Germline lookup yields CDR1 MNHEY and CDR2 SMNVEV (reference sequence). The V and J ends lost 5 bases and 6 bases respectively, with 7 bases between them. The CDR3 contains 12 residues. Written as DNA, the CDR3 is TGTGCCAGCAGTGACCAATCCGGGGAGCTGTTTTTT. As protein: CASSDQSGELFF.

The DNA for the CDR3 is TGCAGCTCCTCGTGGGGGGGGAGAGGAGAGACCCAGTACTTC. Translating it yields CSSSWGGRGETQYF. The gene calls are TRBV29-1 and TRBJ2-5; TRBD2 aligns across 7 bases. The CDR3 covers 14 residues. V gave up 8 bases and J gave up 4 bases; unmatched junction bases: 13. In germline, CDR1 is SQVTM, CDR2 ANQGSEA. The whole variable domain, filled in from reference TRBV29-1 and TRBJ2-5, reads SAVISQKPSRDICQRGTSLTIQCQVDSQVTMMFWYRQQPGQSLTLIATANQGSEATYESGFVIDKFPISRPNLTFSTLTVSNMSPEDSSIYLCSSSWGGRGETQYFGPGTRLLVL.

The CDR3 DNA follows: TGCAGCGTTGACCCCTCATCCAGGGGAGTTGGAGGCTACACCTTC. Protein sequence: CSVDPSSRGVGGYTF. V is TRBV29-1 and J is TRBJ1-2; TRBD1 is a possible D gene (6 bases). V was pared by 3 bases and J by 8 bases, with 22 bases between. The V gene's germline CDR1 is SQVTM and CDR2 ANQGSEA. The CDR3 consists of 15 residues.

The CDR3 region is CASSLGGGRAGDTQYF. In DNA, the CDR3 is TGTGCCAGCAGCTTAGGAGGCGGGAGGGCCGGAGATACGCAGTATTTT. The V and J genes are TRBV11-3 and TRBJ2-3, with 9 bases matching TRBD2. Germline V gene sequence: CDR1 SGHNT, CDR2 YENEEA. The length of the CDR3 is 16 residues. Trimming at V came to 1 base and at J to 5 bases, leaving 7 bases not matched to a gene.

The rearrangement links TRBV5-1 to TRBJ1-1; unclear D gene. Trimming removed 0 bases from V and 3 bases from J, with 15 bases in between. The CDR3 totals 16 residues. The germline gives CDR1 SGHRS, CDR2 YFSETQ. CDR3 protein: CASSLGGRSQYTEAFF. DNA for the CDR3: TGCGCCAGCAGCTTGGGTGGCAGGAGTCAATACACTGAAGCTTTCTTT. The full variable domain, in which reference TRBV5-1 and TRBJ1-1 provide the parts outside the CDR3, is KAGVTQTPRYLIKTRGQQVTLSCSPISGHRSVSWYQQTPGQGLQFLFEYFSETQRNKGNFPGRFSGRQFSNSRSEMNVSTLELGDSALYLCASSLGGRSQYTEAFFGQGTRLTVV.

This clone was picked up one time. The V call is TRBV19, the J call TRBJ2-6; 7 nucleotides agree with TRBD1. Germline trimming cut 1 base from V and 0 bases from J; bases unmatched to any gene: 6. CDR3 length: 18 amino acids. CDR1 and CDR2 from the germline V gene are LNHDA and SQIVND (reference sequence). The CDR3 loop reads CASSIGDSPVSGANVLTF. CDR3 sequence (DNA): TGTGCCAGTAGTATAGGGGACAGTCCAGTCTCTGGGGCCAACGTCCTGACTTTC.

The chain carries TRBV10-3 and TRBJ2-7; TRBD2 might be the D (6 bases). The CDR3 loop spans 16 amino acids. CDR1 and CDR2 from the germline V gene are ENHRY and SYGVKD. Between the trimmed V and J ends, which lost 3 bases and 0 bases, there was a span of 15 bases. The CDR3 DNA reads TGTGCCATCAGTGACCTGAAGGACTATCCCTCCTACGAGCAGTACTTC. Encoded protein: CAISDLKDYPSYEQYF.

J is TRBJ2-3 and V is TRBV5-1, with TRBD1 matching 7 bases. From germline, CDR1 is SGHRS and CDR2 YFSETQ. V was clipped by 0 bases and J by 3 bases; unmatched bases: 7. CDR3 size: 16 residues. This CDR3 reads CASSLATGWRTDTQYF. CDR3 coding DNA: TGCGCCAGCAGCTTGGCGACAGGGTGGAGGACAGATACGCAGTATTTT.

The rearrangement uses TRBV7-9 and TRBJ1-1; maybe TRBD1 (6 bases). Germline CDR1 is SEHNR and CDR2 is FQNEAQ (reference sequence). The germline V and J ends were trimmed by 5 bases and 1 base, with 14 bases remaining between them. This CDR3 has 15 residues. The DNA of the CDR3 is TGTGCCAGCAGCGTAGGGGGACGGGGGAACACTGAAGCTTTCTTT. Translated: CASSVGGRGNTEAFF. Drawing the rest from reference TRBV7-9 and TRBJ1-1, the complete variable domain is DTGVSQNPRHKITKRGQNVTFRCDPISEHNRLYWYRQTLGQGPEFLTYFQNEAQLEKSRLLSDRFSAERPKGSFSTLEIQRTEQGDSAMYLCASSVGGRGNTEAFFGQGTRLTVV.

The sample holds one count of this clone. This CDR3 reads CAWSIGVGNTIYF. DNA of the CDR3: TGTGCCTGGAGTATAGGTGTGGGGAACACCATATATTTT. This rearrangement joins TRBV30 to TRBJ1-3, with unresolved D. The CDR3 runs to 13 residues. V lost 2 bases and J 7 bases, leaving 12 bases between the germline ends. Germline V gene data show CDR1 as GTSNPN and CDR2 as SVGIG (reference sequence). The variable domain in full, completed from reference TRBV30 and TRBJ1-3, reads SQTIHQWPATLVQPVGSPLSLECTVEGTSNPNLYWYRQAAGRGLQLLFYSVGIGQISSEVPQNLSASRPQDRQFILSSKKLLLSDSGFYLCAWSIGVGNTIYFGEGSWLTVV.

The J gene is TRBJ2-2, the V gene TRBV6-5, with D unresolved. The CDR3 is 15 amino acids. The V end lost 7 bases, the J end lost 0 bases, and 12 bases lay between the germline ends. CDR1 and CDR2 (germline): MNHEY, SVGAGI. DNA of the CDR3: TGTGCCAGCATCCTATTAACGGCGAACACCGGGGAGCTGTTTTTT. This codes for CASILLTANTGELFF.

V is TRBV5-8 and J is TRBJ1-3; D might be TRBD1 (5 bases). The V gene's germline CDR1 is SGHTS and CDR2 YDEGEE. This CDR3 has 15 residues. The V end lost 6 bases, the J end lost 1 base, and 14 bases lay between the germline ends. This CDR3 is CASTRGGVSGNTIYF. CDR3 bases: TGTGCCAGCACCCGAGGAGGGGTATCTGGAAACACCATATATTTT.

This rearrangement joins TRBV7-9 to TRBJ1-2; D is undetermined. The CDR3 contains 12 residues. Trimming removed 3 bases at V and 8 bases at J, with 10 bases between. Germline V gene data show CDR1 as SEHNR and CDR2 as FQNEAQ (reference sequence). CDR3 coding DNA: TGTGCCAGCAGCTTCATCCCCGAGGGCTACACCTTC. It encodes CASSFIPEGYTF.